Reported below is one T cell receptor beta chain. The antigen remains unidentified. The data belong to a study of follicular helper T cells after annual influenza vaccination. Study-level background: Blood was drawn on days 0, 7 and 28 after vaccination.

Germline CDR1 MNHEY, CDR2 SVGAGI. This CDR3 has 15 residues. After removal of 2 bases from V and 5 bases from J, the junction contained 8 bases not matched to a gene. Sequencing used immunoSEQ multiplex PCR; TCRdb keeps in-frame clones, though not all of them. The data show 500 to 700 clones, with about 89% seen just once and approximately 5.6% held by the top ten. Study-wide findings and caveats: Recurrent ICOS+CD38+ cTfh clonotypes included tetramer and AIM influenza-specific ones.

Regarding time point: 2013-2014 season, 7 days after vaccination. Adults were given seasonal inactivated influenza vaccine, and blood CD4 subsets were sorted before and after vaccination. Subjects lived in the community and lacked influenza vaccine within the prior 6 months. The chain recombines TRBV6-5 with TRBJ2-7, with TRBD2 identical over 8 bases. The TCR sequence derives from an adult who received the influenza vaccine. The specimen was CXCR5+ CD38+ circulating T follicular helper cells from blood, collected 7 days after influenza vaccination. Specified subset: circulating Tfh, non-naive CD4+CXCR5+PD-1+ (ICOS+CD38+ or ICOS-CD38-). The CDR3 region has the DNA TGTGCCAGCAGTTACGTTTCGGGGGGGCCCCACGAGCAGTACTTC. This encodes CASSYVSGGPHEQYF.